This is a list of T cell receptor beta chains from one sample in a study of blood T cell repertoires in COVID-19. Clones were sequenced by immunoSEQ multiplex PCR, and TCRdb holds only the in-frame ones, with some missing. The sample holds about half a million clones; approximately 83% are singletons and the top ten take 3% to 3.5%. The specimen was peripheral blood. These receptor sequences come from a human donor in a cohort sampled during active COVID-19. The CDR3 runs from the conserved cysteine through the conserved F or W. Each record gives: clone size, D gene, J gene, V gene, CDR3 DNA, CDR3 protein. The D gene is left open where the match is weak. Expanded clones are given a class, and other clones once, few, many or no size at all.

- | - | TRBJ2-7 | TRBV20-1 | TGCAGTGCTCGCCGGGGCTACGAGCAGTACTTC | CSARRGYEQYF
- | TRBD1 | TRBJ1-1 | TRBV6-5 | TGTGCCAGCAGTTACTTGCAGGGGGCGCTGGGGACTGAAGCTTTCTTT | CASSYLQGALGTEAFF
- | - | TRBJ2-1 | TRBV4-2 | TGTGCCAGCAGTTATCCGCGTAACCATAACAATGAGCAGTTCTTC | CASSYPRNHNNEQFF
- | - | TRBJ2-1 | TRBV19 | TGTGCCAGTAGTATAGTCCAGGGGTCCTACAATGAGCAGTTCTTC | CASSIVQGSYNEQFF
- | TRBD2 | TRBJ2-1 | TRBV9 | TGTGCCAGCAGCGGTCGACTAGCGGGCTACAATGAGCAGTTCTTC | CASSGRLAGYNEQFF
- | - | TRBJ1-1 | TRBV19 | TGTGCCAGTAGTATAGACCCAGGTTCCACTGAAGCTTTCTTT | CASSIDPGSTEAFF
- | TRBD1 | TRBJ1-6 | TRBV27 | TGTGCCAGCAGTTTATCACCACAGGGGTATAATTCACCCCTCCACTTT | CASSLSPQGYNSPLHF
- | - | TRBJ2-1 | TRBV21-1 | TGTGCCAGCACCGCGTACTCGCACCCGACAGGGGAGTCGAGAACCGATGAGCAGTTCTTC | CASTAYSHPTGESRTDEQFF
- | TRBD1 | TRBJ1-3 | TRBV28 | TGTGCCAGCAGTCACAGGGGGATACTCTCTGGAAACACCATATATTTT | CASSHRGILSGNTIYF
once | TRBD2 | TRBJ2-7 | TRBV10-3 | TGTGCCATCAGTGAGGGGAGGGTATCTGTTTCCGAGCAGTACTTC | CAISEGRVSVSEQYF
- | - | TRBJ2-2 | TRBV29-1 | TGCAGCGTTGAAGATCCACAGGTGAACACCGGGGAGCTGTTTTTT | CSVEDPQVNTGELFF
- | - | TRBJ1-5 | TRBV4-1 | TGCGCCAGCAGCCCCACAGGGAAGGGGACCCAGCATTTT | CASSPTGKGTQHF
- | TRBD2 | TRBJ2-1 | TRBV9 | TGTGCCAGCAGCGTAGGCACTAGCGCTAATGAGCAGTTCTTC | CASSVGTSANEQFF
- | TRBD2 | TRBJ2-5 | TRBV7-6 | TGTGCCAGCAGCCAACTAGCGGGAGGACAAGAGACCCAGTACTTC | CASSQLAGGQETQYF
- | TRBD2 | TRBJ2-5 | TRBV19 | TGTGCCAGTAGTACTGGACTGGGACTAGCGGGAGCAGAGACCCAGTACTTC | CASSTGLGLAGAETQYF
- | TRBD2 | TRBJ2-3 | TRBV5-5 | TGTGCCAGCAGCTTGGGTCTAGCGGGAGCAGGGACAGATACGCAGTATTTT | CASSLGLAGAGTDTQYF
- | - | TRBJ1-4 | TRBV7-9 | TGTGCCAGCAGCCCCCGTCGGGGGGTTACTAATGAAAAACTGTTTTTT | CASSPRRGVTNEKLFF
- | - | TRBJ1-1 | TRBV15 | TGTGCCACCAGCAACCTAGGGGTGGGCACTGAAGCTTTCTTT | CATSNLGVGTEAFF
- | TRBD2 | TRBJ2-3 | TRBV2 | TGTGCCAGCAGACGAAGCGGGAGCCGAAGTGATACGCAGTATTTT | CASRRSGSRSDTQYF
- | - | TRBJ2-7 | TRBV12-1 | TGTGCCAGCAGCTTTGTGTGGCGGGAGACCTACGAGCAGTACTTC | CASSFVWRETYEQYF
- | TRBD1 | TRBJ1-2 | TRBV7-8 | TGTGCCAGCAGCTTAGGGGGACAGGAATCCAACTATGGCTACACCTTC | CASSLGGQESNYGYTF
- | TRBD2 | TRBJ2-1 | TRBV7-2 | TGTGCCAGCAGGATGGGGCTAGCGGCCTGGAAGAGGTTCTTC | CASRMGLAAWKRFF
- | TRBD1 | TRBJ1-6 | TRBV19 | TGTGCCAGTAGTACCCTGGACAGGAACTCACCCCTCCACTTT | CASSTLDRNSPLHF
- | - | TRBJ1-5 | TRBV6-5 | TGTGCCAGCACCCTCGAAGGGGTGAGCAATCAGCCCCAGCATTTT | CASTLEGVSNQPQHF
- | TRBD1 | TRBJ1-1 | TRBV5-5 | TGTGCCAGCAGCTTGGAGGGAGGACAGGGTTATTTGGTGAGGAACACTGAAGCTTTCTTT | CASSLEGGQGYLVRNTEAFF
- | TRBD2 | TRBJ2-4 | TRBV6-2/TRBV6-3 | TGTGCCAGCAGTTACGGACTAGCGCTAAACATTCAGTACTTC | CASSYGLALNIQYF
- | TRBD1 | TRBJ2-7 | TRBV27 | TGTGCCAGCAGCTTCCAAGGGGGCTTTAGCTCCTACGAGCAGTACTTC | CASSFQGGFSSYEQYF
few | TRBD1 | TRBJ2-7 | TRBV7-9 | TGTGCCAGCAAGGTTGGGACAGGGGGCGAGCAGTACTTC | CASKVGTGGEQYF
- | - | TRBJ1-2 | TRBV12-3/TRBV12-4 | TGTGCCAGCAGGCCCGGAGGTTTTTATGGCTACACCTTC | CASRPGGFYGYTF
once | - | TRBJ2-5 | TRBV27 | TGTGCCAGCAGCTCTACCCTGGCGGGAGAGACCCAGTACTTC | CASSSTLAGETQYF
- | - | TRBJ1-1 | TRBV19 | TGTGCCACTGGCCGGGATAGGAACACTGAAGCTTTCTTT | CATGRDRNTEAFF
- | - | TRBJ1-2 | TRBV29-1 | TGCAGCGTTGTTATGGCGGCGGGTGCTAACTATGGCTACACCTTC | CSVVMAAGANYGYTF
- | TRBD2 | TRBJ2-1 | TRBV9 | TGTGCCAGCAGCGACCCGAATACTAGCGGGAGACAGAATGAGCAGTTCTTC | CASSDPNTSGRQNEQFF
once | - | TRBJ2-7 | TRBV6-5 | TGTGCCAGCAGGGGGGCATTGAGAATCTCCGAGCAGTACTTC | CASRGALRISEQYF
- | - | TRBJ2-2 | TRBV4-1 | TGCGCCAGCAGCCAAGATCACCCTAGAGCTGGGGAGCTGTTTTTT | CASSQDHPRAGELFF
- | TRBD1 | TRBJ2-5 | TRBV9 | TGTGCCAGCAGCGTAGGAGTAGGGGGCGTAGTAGAGACCCAGTACTTC | CASSVGVGGVVETQYF
- | TRBD2 | TRBJ2-3 | TRBV5-1 | TGCGCCAGCAGCCGAGGGACTAGCGGGAGGTTGTTAATAACAGATACGCAGTATTTT | CASSRGTSGRLLITDTQYF
- | - | TRBJ1-2 | TRBV7-3 | TGTGCCAGCAGCTTCTCTGGAACAGGGCAAGGCTACACCTTC | CASSFSGTGQGYTF
- | TRBD2 | TRBJ2-5 | TRBV6-5 | TGTGCCAGCAGTTACTCCGGACTAGCGCAAGAGACCCAGTACTTC | CASSYSGLAQETQYF
- | - | TRBJ2-3 | TRBV4-2 | TGTGCCAGCAGCCAAGTCAAGATGACTAGACCGAGCACAGATACGCAGTATTTT | CASSQVKMTRPSTDTQYF
- | TRBD2 | TRBJ2-1 | TRBV30 | TGTGCCTGGTCAAGCGGGAGCCCCAATGAGCAGTTCTTC | CAWSSGSPNEQFF
few | - | TRBJ1-5 | TRBV29-1 | TGCAGCGTTCGGGATTCCAATCAGCCCCAGCATTTT | CSVRDSNQPQHF
- | - | TRBJ1-2 | TRBV25-1 | TGTGCCAGCAAACTAGCGATGGGCTACACCTTC | CASKLAMGYTF
many | - | TRBJ2-7 | TRBV11-2 | TGTGCCAGCAGACCTACAGGGTCGCCCTACGAGCAGTACTTC | CASRPTGSPYEQYF
once | - | TRBJ1-2 | TRBV30 | TGTGCCTGGAGTCCAGAGAGCGACAGCTATGGCTACACCTTC | CAWSPESDSYGYTF
- | TRBD2 | TRBJ2-1 | TRBV4-2 | TGTGCCAGCAGCCAAGAAGCGGGAGGCCACTACAATGAGCAGTTCTTC | CASSQEAGGHYNEQFF